Below are 27 T cell receptor beta chains sequenced from a single sample in a study of T cells in Graves' hyperthyroidism and ophthalmopathy. Amplified regions were TCR beta CDR3 sequences from RNA transcripts. The study used the HTBI primer set for a first-round RT-PCR of the TCR CDR3. TCRdb re-called the multiplex PCR reads with MiXCR, one entry per CDR3 protein. Here the sample spans about 400,000 distinct CDR3 sequences, around 13% being singletons. The sequenced sample consisted of blood. The receptors were sampled from a woman in her 30s with Graves' ophthalmopathy.

This clonotype was counted at least ten times. V is TRBV19 and J is TRBJ1-2; 9 bases fit TRBD1. The CDR3 sequence is 14 residues long. V gave up 7 bases and J gave up 6 bases; unmatched junction bases: 9. The V gene's germline CDR1 is LNHDA and CDR2 SQIVND (reference sequence). CDR3 protein: CASTDPGQGDGYTF. The CDR3 DNA is TGTGCCAGTACCGATCCGGGACAGGGTGATGGCTACACCTTC. The whole variable domain, filled in from reference TRBV19 and TRBJ1-2, reads DGGITQSPKYLFRKEGQNVTLSCEQNLNHDAMYWYRQDPGQGLRLIYYSQIVNDFQKGDIAEGYSVSREKKESFPLTVTSAQKNPTAFYLCASTDPGQGDGYTFGSGTRLTVV.

Comment on this clonotype: No conserved phenylalanine or tryptophan ends this CDR3, so it is likely a read error. The chain links TRBV11-2 to TRBJ2-2, with D hard to call. Germline V gene lookup returns CDR1 SGHAT and CDR2 FQNNGV. The germline V and J ends were trimmed by 5 bases and 9 bases, with 13 bases remaining between them. The length of the CDR3 is 13 residues. CDR3 DNA: TGTGCCAGCAGCCCCTCGTCGTCCAGGGAGCTGTTTTCT. This codes for CASSPSSSRELFS.

This clonotype was seen repeatedly, ten times or more. The chain is built from TRBV18 and TRBJ2-1; D remains unclear. The germline V and J ends were trimmed by 2 bases and 2 bases, with 1 base remaining between them. Germline CDR1 is KGHSH and CDR2 is LQKENI. The CDR3 spans 12 residues. The CDR3 protein is CASSPTYNEQFF. Written as DNA, the CDR3 is TGTGCCAGCTCACCAACCTACAATGAGCAGTTCTTC.

This clonotype showed up many times. The CDR3: CASSGDRVPYNSPLHF. The CDR3 DNA follows: TGTGCCAGCAGTGGGGACAGGGTGCCCTATAATTCACCCCTCCACTTT. The chain has TRBV27 and TRBJ1-6; 9 positions agree with TRBD1. V lost 5 bases and J lost 2; bases outside the gene matches: 4. The CDR3 loop spans 16 amino acids. Germline V gene data show CDR1 as MNHEY and CDR2 as SMNVEV (reference sequence).

In this sample, this clonotype turned up a few times. This chain links TRBV6-2 or TRBV6-3 with TRBJ1-3; perhaps TRBD1 as D (5 bases). Germline values: CDR1 MNHEY, CDR2 SVGEGT. The V and J ends lost 6 bases and 4 bases respectively, with 16 bases between them. The CDR3 has 15 amino acids. CDR3 in DNA: TGTGCCAGCAGACCTACGGGGGGAGTCGGAAACACCATATATTTT. Residues: CASRPTGGVGNTIYF.

The table lists this clonotype with many counts. The chain carries TRBV6-1 and TRBJ2-5, with 7 bases fitting TRBD1. J was trimmed by 7 bases and V by 6 bases; bases with no gene match: 11. Germline V gene sequence: CDR1 MNHNS, CDR2 SASEGT. The CDR3 extends over 14 amino acids. In DNA, the CDR3 is TGTGCCAGCAGCTCTCACAGGGGTGTGAGGACCCAGTACTTC. This encodes CASSSHRGVRTQYF.

About this clonotype: A much larger clone differs by one base, so this may be a read error. The chain joins TRBV28 to TRBJ2-3; either TRBD1 or TRBD2 may supply D (5 bases each). Trimming took 5 bases from V and 4 from J, leaving 19 bases between them. In germline, CDR1 is MDHEN, CDR2 SYDVKM. The CDR3 sequence is 16 residues long. DNA for the CDR3: TGTGCCAGCAGTCACAACAGGCTTGGGGACGCAGATACGCAGTATTTT. Amino acid sequence: CASSHNRLGDADTQYF.

This clonotype was detected many times. The CDR3 here is CASKTGTGSYEQYF. The CDR3, as DNA: TGTGCCAGCAAAACCGGGACAGGCTCCTACGAGCAGTACTTC. This rearrangement joins TRBV28 to TRBJ2-7; 8 bases are a match to TRBD1. This CDR3 has 14 amino acids. CDR1 MDHEN and CDR2 SYDVKM come from the germline V gene. Trimming took 7 bases from V and 0 from J; bases not matched to a gene: 5. The full variable domain, with the rest looked up from reference TRBV28 and TRBJ2-7, is DVKVTQSSRYLVKRTGEKVFLECVQDMDHENMFWYRQDPGLGLRLIYFSYDVKMKEKGDIPEGYSVSREKKERFSLILESASTNQTSMYLCASKTGTGSYEQYFGPGTRLTVT.

The sample holds a few counts of this clonotype. The chain employs TRBV14 and TRBJ2-7; 7 bases align to TRBD1. The germline gives CDR1 SGHDN, CDR2 FVKESK. The CDR3 sequence is 15 residues long. V shed 0 bases, J shed 4 bases, and the junction held 6 bases outside the gene matches. The CDR3 reads CASSQDGRGWYEQYF. CDR3 in DNA: TGTGCCAGCAGCCAAGACGGCAGGGGGTGGTACGAGCAGTACTTC.

Notes on this clonotype: This may come from a read error, since a much larger clone is one base off. The V and J genes are TRBV20-1 and TRBJ2-7; weak D call: TRBD1 (6 bases). CDR1 DFQATT and CDR2 SNEGSKA come from the germline V gene (reference sequence). V dropped 0 bases and J dropped 4 bases, with 16 bases sitting between them. The CDR3 extends over 15 amino acids. Written as DNA, the CDR3 is TGCAGTGCTAGAGATCTAGGGCGCAGGGGTTACGAGCAGTACTTC. Translated, it gives CSARDLGRRGYEQYF.

This clonotype was counted only a few times. This chain connects TRBV20-1 to TRBJ2-3; D ambiguous. Between the trimmed V and J ends, which lost 5 bases and 0 bases, there was a span of 6 bases. Looked up from germline, CDR1 is DFQATT and CDR2 is SNEGSKA (reference sequence). This CDR3 is built from 12 residues. The CDR3 DNA reads TGCAGTGCTGCCGTTAGCACAGATACGCAGTATTTT. It encodes CSAAVSTDTQYF.

This clonotype has ten or more counts. This sequence joins TRBV28 and TRBJ1-5; 7 bases are a match to TRBD1. Germline CDR1 is MDHEN and CDR2 is SYDVKM. With V trimmed by 2 bases and J by 3 bases, 4 bases remained unmatched. The CDR3 is 15 residues long. The CDR3 DNA is TGTGCCAGCAGTTTAGACAGGGCCCTCAATCAGCCCCAGCATTTT. Amino acids: CASSLDRALNQPQHF.

There are a few counts of this clonotype. The chain combines TRBV11-2 with TRBJ1-6; D possibly corresponds to TRBD1 (5 bases). Trimming pared 1 base from V and 9 bases from J, leaving 10 bases between. This CDR3 has 14 residues. In germline, CDR1 is SGHAT, CDR2 FQNNGV. The CDR3 bases are TGTGCCAGCAGCTTAGTTGGGCAGGGTTCACCCCTCCACTTT. This encodes CASSLVGQGSPLHF.

This clonotype has a count of ten or more. The genes are TRBV18 and TRBJ1-5; 7 bases fit TRBD1. Trimming took 2 bases from V and 5 from J; bases not matched to a gene: 9. The germline gives CDR1 KGHSH, CDR2 LQKENI. The CDR3 length is 16 residues. CDR3 DNA: TGTGCCAGCTCACCAGATATGACAGGGCTAGATCAGCCCCAGCATTTT. It is translated as CASSPDMTGLDQPQHF.

This clonotype occurred many times. This chain uses TRBV5-1 with TRBJ1-1; D is perhaps TRBD1 (6 bases). CDR1 and CDR2 (germline): SGHRS, YFSETQ. The CDR3 contains 14 residues. The V gene lost 3 bases and the J gene lost 5 bases, with 14 bases spanning the gap. The CDR3 protein is CASSWGPPITEAFF. In DNA, the CDR3 is TGCGCCAGCAGCTGGGGGCCCCCAATTACTGAAGCTTTCTTT.

This clonotype was recorded at least ten times. This rearrangement joins TRBV11-2 to TRBJ2-5; the D is unclear. V was pared by 2 bases and J by 2 bases, with 15 bases between. Germline CDR1 and CDR2: SGHAT and FQNNGV. There are 16 residues in the CDR3. The CDR3 loop is CASSLNSPTVQETQYF. The CDR3, as DNA: TGTGCCAGCAGCTTAAACTCGCCTACCGTTCAAGAGACCCAGTACTTC.

As to this clonotype: One end of the junction varies from germline; a read error may be responsible. J is TRBJ2-3 and V is TRBV30; D perhaps matches TRBD1 (5 bases). CDR3 length: 15 amino acids. Germline values: CDR1 GTSNPN, CDR2 SVGIG (reference sequence). The CDR3 region has the DNA TGTGCCTGGGGTGTGGGGCTAGTAGTCACTGATACGCAGTATTTT. This gives the protein CAWGVGLVVTDTQYF.

The chain couples TRBV9 to TRBJ1-5; no firm D call. This CDR3 has 14 amino acids. The ends were cut back, 3 bases at V and 9 bases at J, with 16 bases in the middle. The germline gives CDR1 SGDLS, CDR2 YYNGEE. The CDR3 nucleotides are TGTGCCAGCAGCGAGCGGCCTTTAGCAGGGCCCCAGCATTTT. It codes for CASSERPLAGPQHF.

This clonotype was seen a few times. The V and J genes are TRBV28 and TRBJ2-1; TRBD1 is a possible D gene (6 bases). The CDR3 contains 15 residues. V lost 9 bases and J 0 bases, leaving 15 bases between the germline ends. In germline, CDR1 is MDHEN, CDR2 SYDVKM. Here the CDR3 DNA reads TGTGCCAGTGGGGGACACCTGAGCTCCTACAATGAGCAGTTCTTC. This gives the protein CASGGHLSSYNEQFF.

The chain carries TRBV5-5 and TRBJ2-1; 7 positions match TRBD1. The J segment lost 5 bases and the V segment lost 4 bases, leaving 15 bases of the junction unmatched. Germline V gene sequence: CDR1 SGHKS, CDR2 YYEKEE (reference sequence). The CDR3 spans 17 residues. The CDR3 bases are TGTGCCAGCAGCCCGCCTTGGGGTAGGACAGGCCACAATGAGCAGTTCTTC. Its translation: CASSPPWGRTGHNEQFF.

As regards this clonotype: This may come from a read error, since a much larger clone is one base off. This chain uses TRBV2 with TRBJ1-1; D gene unclear. The V gene lost 6 bases and the J gene lost 4 bases, with 12 bases spanning the gap. The CDR3 is 13 residues long. Germline V gene sequence: CDR1 SNHLY, CDR2 FYNNEI. The CDR3 nucleotides read TGTGCCAGCAGACTAACACGGAGCACTGAAGCTTTCTTT. It is translated as CASRLTRSTEAFF. The full variable domain, completed using reference TRBV2 and TRBJ1-1, is EPEVTQTPSHQVTQMGQEVILRCVPISNHLYFYWYRQILGQKVEFLVSFYNNEISEKSEIFDDQFSVERPDGSNFTLKIRSTKLEDSAMYFCASRLTRSTEAFFGQGTRLTVV.

This clonotype was counted at least ten times. The V call is TRBV20-1, the J call TRBJ2-7; possibly TRBD2 for D (5 bases). The CDR3 loop spans 15 amino acids. Germline-derived CDR1 and CDR2 are DFQATT and SNEGSKA (reference sequence). V was trimmed by 6 bases and J by 7 bases, leaving 25 bases between them. The CDR3 reads CSALKNSVVMGEQYF. For the CDR3, the DNA is TGCAGTGCCCTAAAAAATAGCGTGGTGATGGGGGAGCAGTACTTC.

Ten or more counts support this clonotype. The rearrangement joins TRBV20-1 to TRBJ2-1, with TRBD2 matching 11 bases. CDR1 is DFQATT and CDR2 is SNEGSKA in the germline V gene (reference sequence). V was pared by 6 bases and J by 4 bases, with 5 bases of the junction left unmatched. The CDR3 is made up of 14 amino acids. The chain's CDR3 is CSARPSGGYNEQFF. The CDR3 bases are TGCAGTGCGCGCCCTAGCGGGGGGTACAATGAGCAGTTCTTC.

Ten or more counts support this clonotype. The rearrangement uses TRBV28 and TRBJ1-2; D ambiguous. This CDR3 is built from 12 residues. Germline V CDR1 and CDR2: MDHEN, SYDVKM. With 3 bases removed from V and 2 bases from J, the gap between germline ends came to 4 bases. The DNA for the CDR3 is TGTGCCAGCAGTTTCTTGAACTATGGCTACACCTTC. It translates to CASSFLNYGYTF.

This clonotype was counted ten times or more. The chain links TRBV5-1 to TRBJ2-2, with no clear D. Germline values: CDR1 SGHRS, CDR2 YFSETQ. Trimming stripped 4 bases from V and 2 bases from J, with 9 bases between. The CDR3 is 14 amino acids. The CDR3 bases are TGCGCCAGCAGCCCTATGATTAACACCGGGGAGCTGTTTTTT. Its protein product is CASSPMINTGELFF. Variable domain in full (rest from reference TRBV5-1 and TRBJ2-2): KAGVTQTPRYLIKTRGQQVTLSCSPISGHRSVSWYQQTPGQGLQFLFEYFSETQRNKGNFPGRFSGRQFSNSRSEMNVSTLELGDSALYLCASSPMINTGELFFGEGSRLTVL.

Ten or more counts support this clonotype. V is TRBV7-3 and J is TRBJ2-2; 10 bases map to TRBD1. The V and J ends lost 2 bases and 6 bases, in that order; junction bases with no gene match: 9. Looked up from germline, CDR1 is SGHTA and CDR2 is FQGTGA. The CDR3 covers 17 residues. This chain's CDR3 is CASSLGGQGKGPGELFF. Written as DNA, the CDR3 is TGTGCCAGCAGCTTAGGGGGACAGGGGAAAGGTCCCGGGGAGCTGTTTTTT.

This clonotype has a count of ten or more. The rearrangement uses TRBV12-3 or TRBV12-4 and TRBJ1-1; D uncertain. The CDR3 consists of 17 residues. The V and J ends lost 7 bases and 0 bases respectively, with 21 bases between them. The CDR3 DNA is TGTGCCAGCACTCCCTGGTCCGGGGATTTGATGAACACTGAAGCTTTCTTT. This translates into CASTPWSGDLMNTEAFF.